Detailed here is one TCR beta chain. What it recognizes is unknown. CDR1 and CDR2 (germline): MNHEY, SMNVEV (reference sequence). V dropped 3 bases and J dropped 5 bases, with 8 bases sitting between them. The CDR3 is made up of 13 amino acids. Assay used: immunoSEQ multiplex PCR; TCRdb lists only in-frame clones, some missing. Found here are 150,000 to 200,000 clones, 85% to 90% of them singletons; the top ten hold 25% to 30%. These data originate in a study of T cell responses to AZD1222 COVID-19 vaccine. The study, taken as a whole, reports: White British ancestry dominated among donors, who included more females, and clonal diversity was possibly underestimated. Baseline seropositivity occurred in only six AZD1222 recipients.

Sample: peripheral blood, taken 28 days after the second AZD1222 dose. This sequence originates from an adult who received the AZD1222 COVID-19 vaccine. The chain combines TRBV27 with TRBJ1-5; D perhaps matches TRBD1 (6 bases). This chain's CDR3 is CASSFRGDQPQHF. The CDR3 bases are TGTGCCAGCAGTTTCAGGGGCGATCAGCCCCAGCATTTT.